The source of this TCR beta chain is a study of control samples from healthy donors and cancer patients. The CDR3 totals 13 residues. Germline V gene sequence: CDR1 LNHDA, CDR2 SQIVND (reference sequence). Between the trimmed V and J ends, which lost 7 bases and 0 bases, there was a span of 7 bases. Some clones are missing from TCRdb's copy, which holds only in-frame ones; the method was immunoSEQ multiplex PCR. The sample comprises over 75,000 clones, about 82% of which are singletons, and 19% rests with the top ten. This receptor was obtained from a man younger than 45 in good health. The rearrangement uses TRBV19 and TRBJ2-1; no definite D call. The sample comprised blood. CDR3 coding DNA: TGTGCCAGTACTAAGAGCTCCTACAATGAGCAGTTCTTC. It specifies CASTKSSYNEQFF.